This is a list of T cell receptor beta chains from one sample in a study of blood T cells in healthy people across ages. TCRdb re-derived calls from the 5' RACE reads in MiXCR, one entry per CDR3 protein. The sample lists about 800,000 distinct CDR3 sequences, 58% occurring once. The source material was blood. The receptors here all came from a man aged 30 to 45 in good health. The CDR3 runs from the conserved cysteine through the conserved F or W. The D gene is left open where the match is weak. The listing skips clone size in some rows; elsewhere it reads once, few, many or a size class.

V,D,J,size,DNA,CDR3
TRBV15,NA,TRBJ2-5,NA,TGTGCCACCAGCCTGCTAGCTTGGGCGGAGACCCAGTACTTC,CATSLLAWAETQYF
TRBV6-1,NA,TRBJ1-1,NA,TGTGCCAGCAGAGTGGACAAGGCTTTCGCTGAAGCTTTCTTT,CASRVDKAFAEAFF
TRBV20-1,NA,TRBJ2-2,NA,TGCAGCCCCCCTCAAGAGGGCAAGCCGAACACCGGGGAGCTGTTTTTT,CSPPQEGKPNTGELFF
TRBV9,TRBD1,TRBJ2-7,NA,TGTGCCAGCAGCGTGGCAGGGGGTTTCGCCTACGAGCAGTACTTC,CASSVAGGFAYEQYF
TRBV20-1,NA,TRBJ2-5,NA,TGCAGTGCGCCGACAGCACTCGAAGAGACCCAGTACTTC,CSAPTALEETQYF
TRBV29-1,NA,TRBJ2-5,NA,TGCAGCGTTGCTGGAAATGAGCAGTACTTC,CSVAGNEQYF
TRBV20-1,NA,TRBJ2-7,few,TGCAGTGCTAGGGCCGTACATGCGGACAGTTTGTACGGATACGAGCAGTACTTC,CSARAVHADSLYGYEQYF
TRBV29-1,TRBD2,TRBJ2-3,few,TGCAGCAAAACTAGCGGTAGCACAGATACGCAGTATTTT,CSKTSGSTDTQYF
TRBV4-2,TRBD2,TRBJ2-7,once,TGTGCCAGCAGCCAGGTTCTAGCGGGAGGGAACGAGCAGTACTTC,CASSQVLAGGNEQYF
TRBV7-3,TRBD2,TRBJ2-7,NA,TGTGCCAGCAGCTTAAGAGCTAGCGGGAACGAGCAGTACTTC,CASSLRASGNEQYF
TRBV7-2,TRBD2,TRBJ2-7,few,TGTGCCAGCAGCTTAAGAGGAGTTTTTGGGACTAGCACTCTCGAGCAGTACTTC,CASSLRGVFGTSTLEQYF
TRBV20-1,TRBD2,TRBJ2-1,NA,TGCAGTGCTAGAGCAATGCTAGCGGGGACGAATGAGCAGTTCTTC,CSARAMLAGTNEQFF
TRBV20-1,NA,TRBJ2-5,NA,TGCAGTGCTAGCTCCCTAAAAGAGACCCAGTACTTC,CSASSLKETQYF
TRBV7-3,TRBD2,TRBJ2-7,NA,TGTGCCAGCAGCTTAGCACTAGCGGGAGAGACGGAGCAGTACTTC,CASSLALAGETEQYF
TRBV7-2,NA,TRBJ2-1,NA,TGTGCCAGCAGCTTGTGGGCTAGCGTGGAGAATGAGCAGTTCTTC,CASSLWASVENEQFF
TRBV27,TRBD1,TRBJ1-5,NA,TGTGCCAGCAGTTCGCACAGGGGCGGGAGTAGTCAGCCCCAGCATTTT,CASSSHRGGSSQPQHF
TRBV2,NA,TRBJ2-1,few,TGTGCCAGCACCGGGGGTGGGGCACCAAATGAGCAGTTCTTC,CASTGGGAPNEQFF
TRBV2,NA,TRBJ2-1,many,TGTGCCGGACGCGGATGGCTATCTGGGGGCCAGGGAAGGGCTGCAAACAATGAGCAGTTCTTC,CAGRGWLSGGQGRAANNEQFF
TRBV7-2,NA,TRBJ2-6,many,TGTGCCAGCAGCCCTAACAGGGCTGGGGCCAACGTCCTGACTTTC,CASSPNRAGANVLTF
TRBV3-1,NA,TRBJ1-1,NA,TGTGCCAGCAGCCTTGGGAGGTTCGACACTGAAGCTTTCTTT,CASSLGRFDTEAFF
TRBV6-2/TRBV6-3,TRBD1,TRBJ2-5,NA,TGTGCCAGCAATTGGCCGGGACAGGGGGTCCATGAGCAGTACTTC,CASNWPGQGVHEQYF
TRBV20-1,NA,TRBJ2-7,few,TGCAGTGCTAGAGATGTAGCTAGCGTCTCCTACGAGCAGTACTTC,CSARDVASVSYEQYF
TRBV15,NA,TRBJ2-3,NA,TGTGCCACCAGCAGAGTAAAAACCGGCACAGATACGCAGTATTTT,CATSRVKTGTDTQYF
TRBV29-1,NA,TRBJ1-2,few,TGCAGCGTAAAGGACCGGGATGGCTACACCTTC,CSVKDRDGYTF
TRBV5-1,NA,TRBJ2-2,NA,TGCGCCAGCAAGGAGAACAGGGAGCTGTTTTTT,CASKENRELFF
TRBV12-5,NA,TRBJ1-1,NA,TGTGCTAGTAAAGCAACAGGGCTTAACACTGAAGCTTTCTTT,CASKATGLNTEAFF
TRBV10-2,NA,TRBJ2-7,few,TGCGCCAGCAGTGGGCAGGGATTAGCCTACGAGCAGTACTTC,CASSGQGLAYEQYF
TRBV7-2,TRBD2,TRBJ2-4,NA,TGTGCCAGCAGCCATGGGCGGGAGGGCTTCAAGCGTTCTCCCAAAAACATTCAGTACTTC,CASSHGREGFKRSPKNIQYF
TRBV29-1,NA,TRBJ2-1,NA,TGCAGCGCTGTCCTAGCGAGTACCTACGAGCAGTTCTTC,CSAVLASTYEQFF
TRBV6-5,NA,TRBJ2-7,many,TGTGCCAGCAGCCGACAGACGGCGTCCTACGAGCAGTACTTC,CASSRQTASYEQYF
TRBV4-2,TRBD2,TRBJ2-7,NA,TGTGCCAGCAGCCAATCTAGCGGGAGTTACGAGCAGTACTTC,CASSQSSGSYEQYF
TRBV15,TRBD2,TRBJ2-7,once,TGTGCCACCAGCAGAGATCCCTCCTCTGCAGCGGGAGCCTACGAGCAGTACTTC,CATSRDPSSAAGAYEQYF
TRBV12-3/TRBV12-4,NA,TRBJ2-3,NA,TGTGCCAGCAGTTTGTTGCGGAGAAAGAACACAGATACGCAGTATTTT,CASSLLRRKNTDTQYF
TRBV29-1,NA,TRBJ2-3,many,TGCAGCGTTGAAGAAGGGGGAGGTACGCAGTATTTT,CSVEEGGGTQYF
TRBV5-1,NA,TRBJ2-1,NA,TGCGCCAGCAGCTTGGGGGGAATCAATGAGCAGTTCTTC,CASSLGGINEQFF
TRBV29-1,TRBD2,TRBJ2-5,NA,TGCAGCGTTGCTGGGACTAGCGCCCAAGAGATCCAGTACTTC,CSVAGTSAQEIQYF
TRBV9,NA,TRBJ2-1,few,TGTGCCAGCAGCGTAGTGGGGGTGGGTAATGAGCAGTTCTTC,CASSVVGVGNEQFF
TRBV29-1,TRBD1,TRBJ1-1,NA,TGCAGCGCTGGACAGGGTGCTCGGGCTGAAGCTTTCTTT,CSAGQGARAEAFF
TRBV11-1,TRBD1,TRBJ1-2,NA,TGTGCCAGCAGCTTTTCCTCGTGGGGAACAGGGGAGAACTATGGCTACACCTTC,CASSFSSWGTGENYGYTF
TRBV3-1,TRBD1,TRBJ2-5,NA,TGTGCCAGCGAGTTGACAGGGTACCAAGAGACCCAGTACTTC,CASELTGYQETQYF
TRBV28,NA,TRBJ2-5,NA,TGTGCCAGCAGTTCGTCCCCTGGGAAATACCAAGAGACCCAGTACTTC,CASSSSPGKYQETQYF
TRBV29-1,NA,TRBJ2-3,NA,TGCAGCGTTGTTCGTGGGGGGCGGAGTCTAGTCCGAGATACGCAGTATTTT,CSVVRGGRSLVRDTQYF
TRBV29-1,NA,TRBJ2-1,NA,TGCAGCGTCACTGCCAGGAACACCTACAATGAGCAGTTCTTC,CSVTARNTYNEQFF
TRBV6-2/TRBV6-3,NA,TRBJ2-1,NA,TGTGCCAGCAGGCAGGGAGGAAGCTCCCACAATGAGCAGTTCTTC,CASRQGGSSHNEQFF
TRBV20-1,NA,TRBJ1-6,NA,TGCAGTGCCCTGCCGGGGGGCGTTTCACCCCTCCACTTT,CSALPGGVSPLHF
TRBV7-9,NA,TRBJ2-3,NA,TGTGCCAGCAGCTTAGGACCCGACCGCACAGATACGCAGTATTTT,CASSLGPDRTDTQYF